This TCR beta chain was identified during a study of cytomegalovirus exposure and HLA in healthy donors. Trimming cost V 3 bases and J 8 bases, with 14 bases left between them. The CDR3 runs 13 residues. CDR1 is GTSNPN, CDR2 SVGIG, per germline (reference sequence). This clone was counted between two and nine times. The PCR ran on 60 Vbeta and 13 Jbeta primers. Libraries were prepared by immunoSEQ multiplex PCR; TCRdb keeps only in-frame clonotypes and omits some of them. The sample holds about 210,000 clones, about 80% seen once. This chain connects TRBV30 to TRBJ1-5; possibly TRBD1 for D (5 bases). Sequencing input: PBMCs. The TCR sequence derives from a middle-aged man in good health and CMV-seropositive. This CDR3 is CAWSLPGGEPQHF. The CDR3 nucleotides are TGTGCCTGGAGCCTCCCCGGGGGGGAGCCCCAGCATTTT.